This TCR beta chain was profiled in a study of blood T cells in healthy people across ages (dated by TCRdb to the mid-2010s). At the level of the whole study: In model experiments, roughly one uniquely barcoded TCR beta cDNA molecule per two T cells was captured by template switching. To avoid experimental bias, donors of different ages were spread randomly across the sequencing lanes. Donors were grouped into four age groups: young (average about 15 years), middle-aged (around 39), aged (around 60) and long-lived (82). Two additional independent replicas of 1 million unique cDNA reads from the same blood draw were analyzed for two donors (one aged 18 to 29 and one aged 80 or older). Age-related changes in TCR beta repertoire diversity were measured in the study by deep sequencing normalized with unique cDNA molecular identifiers.

Points the paper makes about the study in general: Because donor CMV infection status was unknown, age-related changes in expanded clonotypes were potentially confounded. A strong correlation was found between observed TCR beta diversity and the percentage of naive T cells measured by flow cytometry. Total diversity estimates from one million sequenced T cells were considered lower bounds and underestimates. Since profiling was done on bulk unsorted PBMCs, naive and antigen-experienced compartments could not be conclusively compared. Compared with the aged group, the long-lived group had more naive CD4+ T cells, fewer expanded clones and increased TCR diversity, a pattern suggesting age selection. As age increased, observed TCR beta diversity per million T cells dropped in a roughly linear way, and a significant reduction was already evident by age 40.

Donors were 40 or so systemically healthy Caucasian individuals from Russia aged roughly 6 to 90 years. About 9.6 milliliters of peripheral blood were collected from each donor into EDTA-treated Vacutainer tubes. Ficoll-Paque density-gradient centrifugation was used to isolate PBMCs, with at least 6 million per sample. Total RNA was extracted from PBMCs with Trizol reagent, with at least 6 micrograms obtained per sample. For every donor, flow cytometry on a PBMC aliquot measured the percentage of naive CD45RAhigh/CD27high T cells. This clonotype has only a few counts. The antigen it binds to is not known. No per-base quality is available; no much larger clone lies one base away. Counted from cysteine to phenylalanine, this CDR3 has 14 amino acids. Just CDR3 DNA is preserved here, 42 bases in frame from base 1. V is cut back by 6 bases and J by 2 bases, with 2 bases in the junction unmatched. The method behind the library was 5' RACE. The sequencing machine was an Illumina HiSeq 2500. A second PCR of about 6 to 11 cycles was run with a J-beta primer mix and a sample-barcoded 5' primer. Each TCR beta cDNA molecule received a unique molecular identifier from a template-switch 5' adaptor carrying 12 random nucleotides. Each sample yielded at least 3 million CDR3-containing paired-end reads. All of the RNA was converted into first-strand cDNA using the Mint cDNA synthesis kit, with a TRBC-specific oligonucleotide serving as the primer. All cDNA was treated with uracil-DNA glycosylase and then went through a first 18-cycle PCR with the universal primers M1SS and BC2_uni_R. The authors' analysis ran thus. Each sample was normalized by randomly selecting 1 million high-quality reads, each carrying a distinct molecular identifier. Reads sharing molecular identifiers were discarded rather than binned into consensus sequences. MiTCR, run with a Q25 quality threshold and the strictest error-elimination algorithm, handled CDR3 identification, clonotype clustering and error correction. A nonparametric unseen species model using Euler transformation provided a lower-bound estimate of total TCR beta diversity. TCRdb cleaned the public reads at Q25 with fastp, built clones with MiXCR and kept in-frame beta chains. Each record represents a unique CDR3 protein, reported with the most common genes and DNA among its rows. TCRdb's processing, not the study's, gives the V and J calls here. The table for this sample lists about 1.5 million distinct CDR3 sequences; around 40% of them were counted only once. The leading ten clones occupy under 5% of the sample.

The sequenced sample was blood. The origin of this receptor is a woman aged 18-29 years in good health. Recombination joined TRBV12-3 or TRBV12-4 with TRBJ1-5; 9 nucleotides in the junction match TRBD1. The sequenced DNA is TGTGCCAGCAGAACAGGGGGCGGCAATCAGCCCCAGCATTTT. Translated, it gives CASRTGGGNQPQHF.